The 12 T cell receptor beta chains in this list originate from one sample, sequenced in a study of T cell responses to AZD1222 COVID-19 vaccine. The method was immunoSEQ multiplex PCR; TCRdb's version includes in-frame clones alone and lacks a portion of them. Here the sample spans roughly 49,000 clones, roughly 87% being singletons. This sample comprised peripheral blood, obtained 28 days after the second AZD1222 dose. Source of these receptors: an adult who received the AZD1222 COVID-19 vaccine.

The rearrangement uses TRBV25-1 and TRBJ2-3, with TRBD2 matching 7 bases. The germline V gene encodes CDR1 MGHDK and CDR2 SYGVNS. The CDR3 has 16 amino acids. V shed 3 bases, J shed 4 bases, and the junction held 10 bases outside the gene matches. The CDR3 protein is CASSEGGRRVADTQYF. CDR3 nucleotide sequence: TGTGCCAGCAGTGAGGGGGGGAGACGGGTCGCAGATACGCAGTATTTT.

This sequence joins TRBV6-5 and TRBJ1-5; tentatively, D is TRBD1 (6 bases). Between the trimmed V and J ends, which lost 6 bases and 3 bases, there was a span of 12 bases. From germline, CDR1 is MNHEY and CDR2 SVGAGI. The CDR3 is made up of 14 amino acids. The CDR3 nucleotides read TGTGCCAGCAGAAAAGGGACACTCAATCAGCCCCAGCATTTT. This gives the protein CASRKGTLNQPQHF.

This chain uses TRBV19 with TRBJ2-6; no definite D call. V lost 3 bases and J lost 1, with 7 bases in between. Germline values: CDR1 LNHDA, CDR2 SQIVND (reference sequence). The CDR3 length is 15 residues. The CDR3 DNA sequence: TGTGCCAGTAGTATCACCGGGTCTGGGGCCAACGTCCTGACTTTC. Amino acid sequence: CASSITGSGANVLTF.

This chain links TRBV20-1 with TRBJ2-5, with no clear D. The V end was cut by 6 bases, the J end by 1 base, with 18 bases between. The CDR3 extends over 15 amino acids. Germline loops: CDR1 DFQATT, CDR2 SNEGSKA (reference sequence). This CDR3 is CSASRPRVVQETQYF. For the CDR3, the DNA is TGCAGTGCAAGTCGGCCCCGGGTTGTCCAAGAGACCCAGTACTTC.

The chain carries TRBV19 and TRBJ2-7; 9 bases align to TRBD2. This CDR3 region has 14 residues. Germline loops: CDR1 LNHDA, CDR2 SQIVND (reference sequence). J lost 6 bases, V lost 3 bases, and 6 bases had no gene match. The CDR3 loop reads CASSIGGRAAEQYF. Here the CDR3 DNA reads TGTGCCAGTAGTATCGGCGGGAGGGCGGCCGAGCAGTACTTC. The variable domain in full, completed from reference TRBV19 and TRBJ2-7, reads DGGITQSPKYLFRKEGQNVTLSCEQNLNHDAMYWYRQDPGQGLRLIYYSQIVNDFQKGDIAEGYSVSREKKESFPLTVTSAQKNPTAFYLCASSIGGRAAEQYFGPGTRLTVT.

The J gene is TRBJ1-1, the V gene TRBV28; 7 nucleotides line up with TRBD1. In germline, CDR1 is MDHEN, CDR2 SYDVKM. The ends lost 2 bases at V and 7 bases at J; junction bases unmatched: 7. CDR3 size: 14 residues. This chain's CDR3 is CASSLRTGLYEAFF. CDR3 in DNA: TGTGCCAGCAGTTTAAGGACAGGTCTATATGAAGCTTTCTTT.

V and J are TRBV24-1 and TRBJ2-2; D remains ambiguous. Germline CDR1 is KGHDR and CDR2 is SFDVKD. V was clipped by 9 bases and J by 4 bases, with 11 bases between them. This CDR3 has 13 residues. The CDR3 DNA reads TGTGCCACCCGGAGTTTGGTCACCGGGGAGCTGTTTTTT. Translated, it gives CATRSLVTGELFF.

The rearrangement uses TRBV12-3 or TRBV12-4 and TRBJ2-2; no reliable D call. V was clipped by 2 bases and J by 5 bases, with 6 bases between them. The CDR3 consists of 13 residues. The CDR3 DNA follows: TGTGCCAGCAGTTTAATGTTAACCGGGGAGCTGTTTTTT. It is translated as CASSLMLTGELFF.

The genes are TRBV28 and TRBJ2-7; D might be TRBD2 (6 bases). The CDR3 contains 15 residues. Trimming left V 6 bases short and J 0 bases short, with 15 bases between. Per germline, CDR1 MDHEN and CDR2 SYDVKM. The CDR3 sequence is CASSWLAGSSYEQYF. CDR3 nucleotide sequence: TGTGCCAGCAGCTGGTTGGCGGGAAGCTCCTACGAGCAGTACTTC.

This clone is a singleton in its sample. V usage is TRBV6-5 and J usage is TRBJ2-5; D unclear. The CDR3 consists of 14 residues. Germline V gene lookup returns CDR1 MNHEY and CDR2 SVGAGI. The ends were cut back, 5 bases at V and 3 bases at J, with 13 bases in the middle. The CDR3 here is CASSPTSDEETQYF. The CDR3 nucleotides read TGTGCCAGCAGTCCTACGTCGGATGAAGAGACCCAGTACTTC.

V gene TRBV3-1 (or the pseudogene TRBV3-2) combines with J gene TRBJ2-1; D tentatively fits TRBD1 or TRBD2 (5 bases each). Germline-derived CDR1 and CDR2 are LGHDT and YNNKEL (reference sequence). V was trimmed by 4 bases and J by 9 bases, leaving 13 bases between them. The CDR3 consists of 13 residues. Written as DNA, the CDR3 is TGTGCCAGCAGCCCCGCCGGGACGGGTGAGCAGTTCTTC. It codes for CASSPAGTGEQFF.

V is TRBV12-5 and J is TRBJ2-3; D gene uncertain. Germline values: CDR1 LGHNT, CDR2 FRNRAP. V lost 3 bases and J lost 3, with 13 bases in between. This CDR3 region has 15 residues. CDR3 DNA sequence: TGTGCTAGTGGTTTTAACGTGGGCCAGACAGATACGCAGTATTTT. The encoded protein is CASGFNVGQTDTQYF.